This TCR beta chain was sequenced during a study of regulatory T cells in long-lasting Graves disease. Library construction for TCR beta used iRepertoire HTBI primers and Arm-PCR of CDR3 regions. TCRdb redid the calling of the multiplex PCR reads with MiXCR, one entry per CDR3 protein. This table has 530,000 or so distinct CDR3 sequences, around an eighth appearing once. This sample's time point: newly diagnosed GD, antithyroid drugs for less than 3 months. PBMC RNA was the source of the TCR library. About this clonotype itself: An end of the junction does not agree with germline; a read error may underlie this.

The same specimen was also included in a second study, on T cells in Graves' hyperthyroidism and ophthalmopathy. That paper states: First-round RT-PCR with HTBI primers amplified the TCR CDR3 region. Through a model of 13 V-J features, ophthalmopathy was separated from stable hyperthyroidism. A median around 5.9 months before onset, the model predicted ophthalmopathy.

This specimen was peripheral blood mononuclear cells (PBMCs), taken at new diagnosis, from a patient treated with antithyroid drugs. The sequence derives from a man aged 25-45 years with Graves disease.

CDR3 nucleotides: TGTGCCAGCTCACCGGAACGGGAGGGCTCCGACGAGCAGTACTTC. Translated, it gives CASSPEREGSDEQYF. The chain links TRBV18 to TRBJ2-7; 8 bases align to TRBD2. This CDR3 region has 15 residues. Germline V CDR1 and CDR2: KGHSH, LQKENI.